These 5 T cell receptor beta chains were sequenced from one sample in a study of read filtering for tumor transcriptome and immune sequencing. Molecular barcoded adaptors covering alpha/delta and beta/gamma chains were used on roughly 370 ng RNA. MiXCR, run by TCRdb on the reads, gives a single entry per CDR3 protein. The table has more than 30,000 distinct CDR3 sequences, 15% to 20% seen once. The material sequenced was a population of CD138-negative cells sorted from bone marrow. The receptors were sampled from a donor aged 40 or older with multiple myeloma.

This clonotype has only a few counts. The chain carries TRBV12-3 or TRBV12-4 and TRBJ2-1; D possibly corresponds to TRBD2 (5 bases). V was cut by 6 bases and J by 7 bases, with 10 bases left in between. The CDR3 runs to 12 residues. The CDR3 protein is CASSGLGNEQFF. The CDR3 DNA is TGTGCCAGCAGCGGACTTGGGAATGAGCAGTTCTTC.

A few counts support this clonotype. V and J are TRBV13 and TRBJ1-1; D not resolved. The germline V gene encodes CDR1 PRHDT and CDR2 FYEKMQ (reference sequence). The CDR3 is 15 residues long. Trimming cost V 5 bases and J 3 bases, with 16 bases left between them. This CDR3 reads CASSPENQADTEAFF. The CDR3 nucleotides are TGTGCCAGCAGCCCCGAAAACCAGGCTGACACTGAAGCTTTCTTT.

The rearrangement uses TRBV3-1 and TRBJ1-2; the D gene is possibly TRBD1 (5 bases). V dropped 1 base and J dropped 4 bases, with 10 bases sitting between them. Per germline, CDR1 LGHDT and CDR2 YNNKEL (reference sequence). The CDR3 is made up of 14 amino acids. CDR3 protein: CASSQVTVSYGYTF. The CDR3 DNA reads as TGTGCCAGCAGCCAAGTGACAGTATCCTATGGCTACACCTTC.

Note on this clonotype: This clone may be a read error of a much larger clone one base away. The genes are TRBV20-1 and TRBJ1-2, with 9 bases aligning to TRBD1. CDR1 is DFQATT, CDR2 SNEGSKA, per germline (reference sequence). The CDR3 has 13 amino acids. V dropped 3 bases and J dropped 13; count of bases not matched to a gene: 12. The chain's CDR3 is CSARTTGGQSFTF. In nucleotides, the CDR3 is TGCAGTGCTAGGACCACAGGGGGCCAAAGCTTCACCTTC.

This clonotype is deemed medium-sized. The rearrangement joins TRBV27 to TRBJ2-7; D gene ambiguous. The germline V gene encodes CDR1 MNHEY and CDR2 SMNVEV (reference sequence). The CDR3 totals 13 residues. The germline V and J ends were trimmed by 3 bases and 2 bases, with 8 bases remaining between them. The CDR3 DNA reads as TGTGCCAGCAGTTTCGGACCTACCTACGAGCAGTACTTC. It translates to CASSFGPTYEQYF.